This T cell receptor beta chain is drawn from a study of T cell repertoires in cytomegalovirus infection. The CDR3 is 14 amino acids. CDR1 and CDR2 from the germline V gene are SEHNR and FQNEAQ (reference sequence). The junction had 1 base not matched to a gene; V was cut back by 1 base and J by 2 bases. This clonotype was counted ten times or more. No antigen is known for it. TCRdb redid the calling of the reads with MiXCR, one entry per CDR3 protein. The sample contains about 920,000 distinct CDR3 sequences, 30% to 40% of which appear only once. The sample in question was cultured CD8+ T cells from PBMCs, obtained from culture after CMV antigen stimulation. This receptor was obtained from a human donor in good health (CMV status not recorded). Some clones in this sample may be carry-over from other donors' samples. The chain employs TRBV7-9 and TRBJ2-5, with TRBD1 identical over 7 bases. The CDR3: CASSLGDRQETQYF. The CDR3 DNA reads as TGTGCCAGCAGCTTAGGGGACAGACAAGAGACCCAGTACTTC. Looking up the rest from reference TRBV7-9 and TRBJ2-5 gives the full variable domain: DTGVSQNPRHKITKRGQNVTFRCDPISEHNRLYWYRQTLGQGPEFLTYFQNEAQLEKSRLLSDRFSAERPKGSFSTLEIQRTEQGDSAMYLCASSLGDRQETQYFGPGTRLLVL.